This T cell receptor (beta chain) was captured by sequencing in a study of T cell repertoires in cytomegalovirus infection. Study information: Shared public TCR beta signatures pointed to both CMV infection and a matching HLA type.

TCRdb redid the calling of the reads with MiXCR, one entry per CDR3 protein. The sample includes roughly 600,000 distinct CDR3 sequences, approximately 24% of them seen just once. Findings of the study overall: Identification of carriers of CMV plus the relevant HLA was achieved through cumulative public TCR beta family frequency.

This clonotype appeared many times. Its antigen remains unknown. This CDR3 has 15 residues. With 5 bases removed from V and 0 bases from J, the gap between germline ends came to 14 bases. Per germline, CDR1 SGHTA and CDR2 FQGNSA. The chain carries TRBV7-2 and TRBJ2-7; D might be TRBD2 (6 bases). The TCR comes from a human donor in good health (CMV status not recorded). Some clones in this sample may be carry-over from other donors' samples. The material sequenced was CD8+ T cells from PBMCs. CDR3 DNA: TGTGCCAGCAGCGATCGGGACTCGAGCTCCTACGAGCAGTACTTC. It specifies CASSDRDSSSYEQYF.